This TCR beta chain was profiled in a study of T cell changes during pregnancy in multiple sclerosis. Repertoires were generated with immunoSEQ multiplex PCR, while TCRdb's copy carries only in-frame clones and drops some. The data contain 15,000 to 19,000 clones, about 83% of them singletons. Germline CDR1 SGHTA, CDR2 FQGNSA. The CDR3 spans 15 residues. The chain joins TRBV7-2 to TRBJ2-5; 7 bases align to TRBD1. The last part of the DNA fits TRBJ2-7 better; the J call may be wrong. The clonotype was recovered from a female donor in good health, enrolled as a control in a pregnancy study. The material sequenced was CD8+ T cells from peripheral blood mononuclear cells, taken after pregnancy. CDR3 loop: CASSYPRGQSYEQYF. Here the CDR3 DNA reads TGTGCCAGCAGTTATCCCCGGGGACAGTCCTACGAGCAGTACTTC.